The present TCR beta chain was sequenced within a study of blood T cells in healthy people across ages (dated by TCRdb to between 2014 and 2017). With regard to the full study: In model experiments, template switching captured about one uniquely barcoded TCR beta cDNA molecule for every two T cells. Two additional independent replicas of 1 million unique cDNA reads from the same blood draw were analyzed for two donors (one aged 18 to 30 and one aged 80 or older). Donors of different ages were randomly distributed across sequencing lanes to avoid experimental bias. Donors were grouped into four age groups: young (average approximately 15 years), middle-aged (under 40), aged (62) and long-lived (just over 80). The study measured age-related changes in TCR beta repertoire diversity using deep sequencing normalized with unique cDNA molecular identifiers.

Comment on this clonotype: Its antigen is unknown. It has no much larger one-base neighbor in the sample; base qualities were not kept.

The method was 5' RACE. The instrument was an Illumina HiSeq 2500. A second PCR of about 7 to 12 cycles was run with a J-beta primer mix and a sample-barcoded 5' primer. Each TCR beta cDNA molecule received a unique molecular identifier from a template-switch 5' adaptor carrying 12 random nucleotides. Each sample yielded at least 2.5 million CDR3-containing paired-end reads. All of the RNA was converted into first-strand cDNA using the Mint cDNA synthesis kit, with a TRBC-specific oligonucleotide serving as the primer. Following uracil-DNA glycosylase treatment, all cDNA underwent a first 18-cycle PCR with the universal primers M1SS and BC2_uni_R. Per the authors' processing: Normalization of each sample was performed by random selection of 1 million high-quality reads, each carrying a distinct molecular identifier. Instead of being binned into consensus sequences, reads that shared molecular identifiers were thrown out. MiTCR, set to a Q25 quality threshold and the strictest error-elimination algorithm, was used for CDR3 identification, clonotype clustering and error correction. Lower-bound total TCR beta diversity was estimated with a nonparametric unseen species model using Euler transformation. TCRdb passed the public sequencing reads through fastp at Q25 and MiXCR, retaining productive beta sequences. Rows are combined by CDR3 protein, so each entry shows the most common genes and DNA. TCRdb, rather than the study authors, made the V and J calls. This sample holds 1.5 million to 2 million distinct CDR3 sequences; over 25% were observed only once. The top ten clonotypes cover 7.7% of the sample.

Donors were 39 systemically healthy Caucasian individuals from Russia aged roughly 6 to 95 years. Roughly 10 milliliters of peripheral blood were drawn from each donor into EDTA-treated Vacutainer tubes. Ficoll-Paque density-gradient centrifugation was used to isolate PBMCs, with at least 6.5 million obtained per sample. Total RNA, at least 6 micrograms per sample, was extracted from PBMCs with Trizol reagent. For every donor, an aliquot of PBMCs went through flow cytometry to measure the percentages of naive CD45RAhigh/CD27high T cells. The germline V gene encodes CDR1 MNHEY and CDR2 SMNVEV (reference sequence). The CDR3 measures 14 amino acids from cysteine to phenylalanine. Only the CDR3 part of the read is kept: 42 bases, read in frame from the first base. The trim is 5 bases for V and 5 bases for J, with a gap of 15 bases between the germline ends. Overall results and qualifications from the work: Conclusive comparison of naive and antigen-experienced compartments was prevented by the profiling of bulk unsorted PBMCs. Estimates of total diversity from one million sequenced T cells were regarded as lower bounds and underestimates. Compared with the aged group, the long-lived group had more naive CD4+ T cells, fewer expanded clones and increased TCR diversity, a pattern suggesting age selection. As age increased, observed TCR beta diversity per million T cells dropped in a roughly linear way, and a significant reduction was already evident by age 40. There was a strong correlation between observed TCR beta diversity and the percentage of naive T cells measured by flow cytometry. Because the CMV infection status of the donors was unknown, age-related changes in expanded clonotypes may potentially have been confounded.

The chain is made from TRBV27 and TRBJ2-5, with a weak D call of TRBD2 (5 bases match). Sequences were obtained from blood. The sequence was obtained from a woman in her thirties in good health. The CDR3 reads CASSPQGSWETQYF. At the DNA level, the sequence is TGTGCCAGCAGTCCGCAAGGGAGTTGGGAGACCCAGTACTTC.